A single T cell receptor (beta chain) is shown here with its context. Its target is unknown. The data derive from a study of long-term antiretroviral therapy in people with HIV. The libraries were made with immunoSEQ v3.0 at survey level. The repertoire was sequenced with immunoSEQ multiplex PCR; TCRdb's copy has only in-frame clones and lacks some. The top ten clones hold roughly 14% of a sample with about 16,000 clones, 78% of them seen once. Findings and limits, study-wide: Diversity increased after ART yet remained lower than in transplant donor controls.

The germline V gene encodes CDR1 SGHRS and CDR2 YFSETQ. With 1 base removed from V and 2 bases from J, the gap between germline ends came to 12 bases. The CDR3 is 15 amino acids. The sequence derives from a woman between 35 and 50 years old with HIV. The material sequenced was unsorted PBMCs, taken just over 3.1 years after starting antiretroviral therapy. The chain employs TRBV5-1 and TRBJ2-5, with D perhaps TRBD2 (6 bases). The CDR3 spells CASSLRAGWQETQYF. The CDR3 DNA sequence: TGCGCCAGCAGCTTGAGGGCGGGGTGGCAAGAGACCCAGTACTTC.